This T cell receptor (beta chain) was retrieved from a study of blood T cell repertoires in COVID-19. On the study more broadly: Spain, Italy and the United States supplied samples that represented acute and convalescent COVID-19.

The CDR3 runs to 14 residues. J was trimmed by 0 bases and V by 4 bases; bases with no gene match: 1. Germline lookup yields CDR1 SNHLY and CDR2 FYNNEI. The recovered donors of Cohort 3 showed two negative PCRs, clearance, or symptom resolution. Methods used by the authors: Scientists estimated how many nucleated cells there were by amplifying reference gene primers. Libraries were prepared by immunoSEQ multiplex PCR; TCRdb keeps only in-frame clonotypes and omits some of them. Clonal size and the V and J genes are those of that table, whereas D and trimming came from the DNA. The data hold over 150,000 clones, with more than 80% observed a single time.

This TCR was sampled from a man aged 35-49 years who had recovered from COVID-19. The sample comprised PBMCs or T cells enriched from blood (not recorded which). V usage is TRBV2 and J usage is TRBJ1-2; 8 bases fit TRBD1. The DNA of the CDR3 is TGTGCCAGCAGTGGACAGGGGACTAACTATGGCTACACCTTC. This gives the protein CASSGQGTNYGYTF.